A single sample is the source of the 22 T cell receptor beta chains below, sequenced in a study of blood T cells in healthy people across ages. Using a J-beta primer mix together with a sample-barcoded 5' primer, a second PCR was run for about 6 to 12 cycles. TCRdb analysed the 5' RACE reads with MiXCR anew, one entry per CDR3 protein. The table shows approximately 770,000 distinct CDR3 sequences, with more than 45% occurring only once. Sequencing input: blood. These receptors were obtained from a man aged 30 to 39 in good health.

The chain is built from TRBV27 and TRBJ2-5, with D possibly called TRBD1 or TRBD2 (6 bases each). CDR3 size: 14 residues. V was cut by 3 bases and J by 2 bases, with 10 bases left in between. Germline V lookup: CDR1 MNHEY, CDR2 SMNVEV (reference sequence). The CDR3 protein is CASSFRGQQETQYF. The CDR3 coding sequence is TGTGCCAGCAGTTTCCGGGGGCAACAAGAGACCCAGTACTTC.

The chain links TRBV15 to TRBJ2-1; no definite D call. This CDR3 is built from 16 residues. V shed 0 bases and J shed 0 bases, with 9 bases lying between them. Germline CDR1 reads LNHNV; CDR2 reads YYDKDF (reference sequence). The CDR3 DNA is TGTGCCACCAGCAGAGATATGGGATTCTCCTACAATGAGCAGTTCTTC. This codes for CATSRDMGFSYNEQFF. Full variable domain (outside the CDR3, taken from reference TRBV15 and TRBJ2-1): DAMVIQNPRYQVTQFGKPVTLSCSQTLNHNVMYWYQQKSSQAPKLLFHYYDKDFNNEADTPDNFQSRRPNTSFCFLDIRSPGLGDTAMYLCATSRDMGFSYNEQFFGPGTRLTVL.

This chain joins TRBV4-2 and TRBJ2-1; D gene unclear. The CDR3 extends over 16 amino acids. CDR1 is LGHNA and CDR2 is YNFKEQ in the germline V gene. V was shortened by 5 bases and J by 8 bases, with 22 bases between the two germline ends. CDR3 residues: CASSETWSIAPDEQFF. Here the CDR3 DNA reads TGTGCCAGCAGCGAAACTTGGTCCATCGCTCCGGATGAGCAGTTCTTC.

This sequence joins TRBV7-2 and TRBJ2-1, with D hard to call. From germline, CDR1 is SGHTA and CDR2 FQGNSA. With 2 bases removed from V and 5 bases from J, the gap between germline ends came to 13 bases. This CDR3 region has 15 residues. For the CDR3, the DNA is TGTGCCAGCAGCTTAAACGGCGGTGGGCACAATGAGCAGTTCTTC. Protein sequence: CASSLNGGGHNEQFF.

This clonotype was counted a few times. The V call is TRBV18, the J call TRBJ1-2, with D unresolved. CDR1 is KGHSH, CDR2 LQKENI, per germline. The CDR3 consists of 13 residues. V gave up 2 bases and J gave up 6 bases, with 10 bases separating them. The CDR3 spells CASSPREGNGYTF. Here the CDR3 DNA reads TGTGCCAGCTCACCAAGAGAAGGGAATGGCTACACCTTC.

The chain has TRBV20-1 and TRBJ2-7; no definite D call. The J call may be wrong; the DNA end is better matched by TRBJ2-4. The CDR3 length is 12 residues. Per germline, CDR1 DFQATT and CDR2 SNEGSKA (reference sequence). The CDR3 protein is CSTNSDENIQYF. CDR3 nucleotides: TGCTCAACGAACAGCGACGAAAACATTCAGTACTTC.

A few counts support this clonotype. Here the CDR3 DNA reads TGCGCCAGCAGCCAAAACAGGGACCCTTTCTACGAGCAGTACTTC. Its protein product is CASSQNRDPFYEQYF. J is TRBJ2-7 and V is TRBV4-3, with D perhaps matching TRBD1 (6 bases). The germline V gene has CDR1 LGHNA and CDR2 YSLEER. The V end lost 2 bases, the J end lost 3 bases, and 14 bases lay between the germline ends. CDR3 length equals 15 residues.

The chain joins TRBV20-1 to TRBJ2-4; TRBD2 might be the D (6 bases). The last part of the DNA fits TRBJ2-5 better; the J call may be wrong. The CDR3 runs to 15 residues. Germline V gives CDR1 DFQATT, CDR2 SNEGSKA (reference sequence). CDR3 nucleotides: TGCAGTGCTAGGGCCGGTATCCAGGGAGGAGAGACCCAGTACTTC. Encoded protein: CSARAGIQGGETQYF.

The V call is TRBV9, the J call TRBJ2-1; possibly TRBD2 for D (5 bases). The length of the CDR3 is 14 residues. V was clipped by 2 bases and J by 5 bases, with 11 bases between them. The V gene's germline CDR1 is SGDLS and CDR2 YYNGEE. The CDR3 DNA reads TGTGCCAGCAGCGTGCGGTGGGAGAACAATGAGCAGTTCTTC. Residues: CASSVRWENNEQFF.

This clonotype turned up a few times. The gene calls are TRBV20-1 and TRBJ2-3; no firm D call. The germline CDR1 and CDR2 sequences are DFQATT and SNEGSKA (reference sequence). This CDR3 is built from 10 residues. The ends were cut back, 6 bases at V and 7 bases at J, with 8 bases in the middle. The CDR3 loop is CSAARNTQYF. CDR3 nucleotides: TGCAGTGCCGCTCGAAATACGCAGTATTTT.

This sequence joins TRBV6-1 and TRBJ2-7; possible D gene TRBD1, 6 bases. Trimming shortened V by 1 base and J by 4 bases, and 14 bases separated the two germline ends. CDR1 is MNHNS, CDR2 SASEGT, per germline. The CDR3 loop spans 15 amino acids. The CDR3 is CASSEGPDRRYEQYF. The CDR3 DNA is TGTGCCAGCAGTGAAGGTCCCGACAGGCGTTACGAGCAGTACTTC.

The rearrangement joins TRBV20-1 to TRBJ2-1; a weak D match, TRBD2 (6 bases). V gave up 6 bases and J gave up 5 bases, with 20 bases separating them. The CDR3 is 15 amino acids. The germline V gene encodes CDR1 DFQATT and CDR2 SNEGSKA (reference sequence). The CDR3 here is CSAQQEGSLDNEQFF. CDR3 DNA: TGCAGTGCACAGCAGGAGGGTTCTCTCGACAATGAGCAGTTCTTC.

This chain joins TRBV6-1 and TRBJ1-1, with 8 bases fitting TRBD1. Per the germline V gene, CDR1 is MNHNS and CDR2 is SASEGT. This CDR3 spans 19 amino acids. Germline trimming cut 1 base from V and 1 base from J; bases unmatched to any gene: 14. CDR3 sequence: CASSEVWIGLGQGNTEAFF. The CDR3 region has the DNA TGTGCCAGCAGTGAAGTCTGGATCGGACTCGGACAGGGGAACACTGAAGCTTTCTTT.

V is TRBV11-2 and J is TRBJ1-1; a weak D match, TRBD1 (5 bases). This CDR3 region has 13 residues. V dropped 2 bases and J dropped 6 bases, with 10 bases sitting between them. Germline V gene sequence: CDR1 SGHAT, CDR2 FQNNGV. As DNA, the CDR3 is TGTGCCAGCAGCTTATCCGGGGGGTCTGAAGCTTTCTTT. This sequence encodes CASSLSGGSEAFF.

The chain is built from TRBV29-1 and TRBJ2-5, with D perhaps matching TRBD2 (8 bases). Germline CDR1 is SQVTM and CDR2 is ANQGSEA. The CDR3 loop spans 14 amino acids. Trimming removed 5 bases at V and 11 bases at J, with 24 bases between. The CDR3 region has the DNA TGCAGCGTTCCCCCGGGAGGGGGCTACAATGAGCAGTACTTC. It specifies CSVPPGGGYNEQYF.

The chain joins TRBV25-1 to TRBJ1-5; D remains ambiguous. The CDR3 runs to 15 residues. V was pared by 3 bases and J by 9 bases, with 18 bases between. In germline, CDR1 is MGHDK, CDR2 SYGVNS. The CDR3 loop reads CASSEGGVSHAPQHF. The CDR3 bases are TGTGCCAGCAGTGAGGGAGGTGTGAGCCATGCGCCCCAGCATTTT.

The chain links TRBV6-6 to TRBJ2-5; D may be TRBD1 (6 bases). The CDR3 spans 14 residues. The germline gives CDR1 MNHNY, CDR2 SVGAGI (reference sequence). Trimming left V 6 bases short and J 4 bases short, with 15 bases between. CDR3 amino acids: CASRITGLSETQYF. As DNA, the CDR3 is TGTGCCAGCAGGATAACAGGGTTATCAGAGACCCAGTACTTC.

This chain connects TRBV20-1 to TRBJ2-1, with D tentatively TRBD1 (5 bases). The germline V gene has CDR1 DFQATT and CDR2 SNEGSKA (reference sequence). The CDR3 length is 14 residues. Between the trimmed V and J ends, which lost 1 base and 12 bases, there was a span of 19 bases. As DNA, the CDR3 is TGCAGTGCTAGAGCAGGGCTGCTAATGAGCGCGCAGTTCTTC. This sequence encodes CSARAGLLMSAQFF.

CDR3 bases: TGTGCCAGCAGCTTGGTACAGGCCAGAAACAATGAGCAGTTCTTC. As protein: CASSLVQARNNEQFF. V gene TRBV5-5 combines with J gene TRBJ2-1, with a tentative D call TRBD1 (5 bases). The V gene's germline CDR1 is SGHKS and CDR2 YYEKEE (reference sequence). V lost 0 bases to trimming and J lost 5 bases, with 12 bases between them. The CDR3 spans 15 residues.

This sequence joins TRBV20-1 and TRBJ1-2; D not certain. This CDR3 contains 17 residues. The ends were cut back, 4 bases at V and 4 bases at J, with 25 bases in the middle. Germline V gene sequence: CDR1 DFQATT, CDR2 SNEGSKA (reference sequence). CDR3: CSAKGSSRETGLYGYTF. DNA for the CDR3: TGCAGTGCTAAGGGTTCGTCGAGGGAGACTGGACTCTATGGCTACACCTTC.

In its sample, this clonotype was seen once. This chain joins TRBV12-3 or TRBV12-4 and TRBJ2-3; 14 nucleotides agree with TRBD2. This CDR3 comprises 14 residues. Trimming cost V 9 bases and J 7 bases; bases outside gene matches: 6. In DNA form, the CDR3 reads TGTGCCAGTGTGACTAGCGGGGGGGCGTATACGCAGTATTTT. It is translated as CASVTSGGAYTQYF.

The V and J genes are TRBV18 and TRBJ2-5; perhaps TRBD2 as D (5 bases). Gene TRBJ2-7 matches the end of the DNA better, so the J call may be wrong. This CDR3 region has 15 residues. The germline gives CDR1 KGHSH, CDR2 LQKENI. In DNA form, the CDR3 reads TGTGCCAGCTCATTGGACCCAACGGGGTCCTACGAGCAGTACTTC. Encoded protein: CASSLDPTGSYEQYF.